This entry lists 10 T cell receptor beta chains sequenced from one sample in a study of T cells in Graves' hyperthyroidism and ophthalmopathy. Amplification targeted TCR beta CDR3 regions from RNA transcripts. Carried out on the TCR CDR3, a first-round RT-PCR used the HTBI primer set. Each CDR3 protein gets one entry after TCRdb re-called the multiplex PCR reads with MiXCR. The table lists more than 500,000 distinct CDR3 sequences, 35% to 55% of them singletons. Specimen: peripheral blood or thyroid tissue (not recorded which). The receptors shown here come from an adult woman with Graves' disease, either hyperthyroidism or ophthalmopathy (not recorded which).

The chain joins TRBV7-9 to TRBJ1-2, with unresolved D. Trimming removed 5 bases at V and 4 bases at J, with 17 bases between. The CDR3 runs 15 residues. Germline assignment: CDR1 SEHNR and CDR2 FQNEAQ (reference sequence). DNA of the CDR3: TGTGCCAGCAGCGCCGTCGTGGAAGACCCCTATGGCTACACCTTC. Translating gives CASSAVVEDPYGYTF.

This clonotype was counted many times. The CDR3 spells CSALRGDRQYF. CDR3 nucleotides: TGCAGTGCCCTCCGCGGGGACAGGCAGTACTTC. The J gene is TRBJ2-7, the V gene TRBV20-1, with a tentative D call TRBD1 (7 bases). CDR1 and CDR2 (germline): DFQATT, SNEGSKA (reference sequence). V was clipped by 6 bases and J by 9 bases, with 15 bases between them. The CDR3 length is 11 residues.

Many counts were recorded for this clonotype. The V call is TRBV7-9, the J call TRBJ2-2, with D possibly being TRBD2 (7 bases). Trimming left V 11 bases short and J 5 bases short, with 24 bases between. The CDR3 is 16 amino acids. Germline lookup yields CDR1 SEHNR and CDR2 FQNEAQ (reference sequence). The CDR3 loop is CAYNQRPGGRTGELFF. CDR3 DNA: TGTGCCTATAACCAGAGGCCCGGGGGGCGGACCGGGGAGCTGTTTTTT.

The table lists this clonotype with many counts. The chain couples TRBV20-1 to TRBJ1-4; D is possibly TRBD1 (5 bases). This CDR3 region has 13 residues. The V end lost 5 bases, the J end lost 4 bases, and 11 bases lay between the germline ends. Per germline, CDR1 DFQATT and CDR2 SNEGSKA (reference sequence). CDR3 residues: CSAGRGNNEKLFF. The CDR3 DNA follows: TGCAGTGCTGGACGGGGGAATAATGAAAAACTGTTTTTT.

This chain joins TRBV7-9 and TRBJ2-3; a weak D match, TRBD2 (5 bases). The V gene lost 1 base and the J gene lost 0 bases, with 11 bases spanning the gap. Looked up from germline, CDR1 is SEHNR and CDR2 is FQNEAQ (reference sequence). The CDR3 covers 16 residues. The CDR3 region has the DNA TGTGCCAGCAGCTTAGGGGCTAGCCTGAGCACAGATACGCAGTATTTT. Its translation is CASSLGASLSTDTQYF.

The chain's CDR3 is CASSESDSYEQYF. In DNA, the CDR3 is TGCGCCAGCAGTGAGTCTGACTCGTACGAGCAGTACTTC. The chain couples TRBV10-2 to TRBJ2-7; D ambiguous. The CDR3 is 13 residues long. Germline V CDR1 and CDR2: WSHSY, SAAADI. Trimming pared 0 bases from V and 4 bases from J, leaving 7 bases between.

CDR3 residues: CASSLIGRRNTEAFF. CDR3 DNA: TGTGCCAGCAGCCTCATTGGGCGCAGGAACACTGAAGCTTTCTTT. The chain couples TRBV2 to TRBJ1-1, with D unclear. The CDR3 spans 15 residues. Germline CDR1 is SNHLY and CDR2 is FYNNEI. V lost 6 bases to trimming and J lost 1 base, with 15 bases between them.

Regarding this clonotype: A much larger clone lies a single base off, so this may be a read error. This rearrangement joins TRBV5-1 to TRBJ2-7, with unresolved D. This CDR3 contains 13 residues. Germline CDR1 is SGHRS and CDR2 is YFSETQ. As DNA, the CDR3 is TGCGCCAGCAGCGTAACAGAACCCTACGGGCAGTACTTC. This encodes CASSVTEPYGQYF. The full variable domain, rest sourced from reference TRBV5-1 and TRBJ2-7, is KAGVTQTPRYLIKTRGQQVTLSCSPISGHRSVSWYQQTPGQGLQFLFEYFSETQRNKGNFPGRFSGRQFSNSRSEMNVSTLELGDSALYLCASSVTEPYGQYFGPGTRLTVT.

Concerning this clonotype: A much larger clone differs by one base, so this may be a read error. The chain employs TRBV9 and TRBJ1-4; TRBD1 aligns across 9 bases. Germline lookup yields CDR1 SGDLS and CDR2 YYNGEE. The CDR3 has 15 residues. As DNA, the CDR3 is TGTGCCAGCAGCGCCCGGGACAGGGTCCCTGAAAAACTGCTTTTT. This encodes CASSARDRVPEKLLF.

This clonotype was seen ten or more times. This chain joins TRBV5-1 and TRBJ2-7; TRBD2 is a possible D gene (6 bases). Germline assignment: CDR1 SGHRS and CDR2 YFSETQ. This CDR3 region has 15 residues. Trimming took off 2 bases at V and 3 bases at J, with 15 bases between the two ends. In DNA form, the CDR3 reads TGCGCCAGCAGCTTCGACAGTTCCGGGGGCTACGAGCAGTACTTC. Amino acids: CASSFDSSGGYEQYF.